This T cell receptor (beta chain) was documented in a study of identical twins. Study observations and caveats: The analysis was cross-sectional rather than longitudinal within donors.

This clonotype has a count of ten or more. Its specificity is not known. Template switching, a step in the protocol, added a universal primer site, and cDNA carried unique molecular identifiers. A single record per CDR3 protein comes from TCRdb applying MiXCR to the 5' RACE reads. Of about 690,000 distinct CDR3 sequences listed, around 6% were seen once; the top ten hold under 2%. The specimen sequenced was naive T cells sorted from blood. The TCR comes from a man aged 18 to 30 in good health.

The CDR3 loop reads CASTIIHDRAGEDTQYF. The CDR3 bases are TGTGCCAGCACCATTATTCACGACAGGGCGGGTGAAGATACGCAGTATTTT. V gene TRBV7-9 combines with J gene TRBJ2-3, with 7 positions matching TRBD1. V shed 7 bases and J 5 bases; nucleotides not matched to a gene: 18. The CDR3 loop spans 17 amino acids. CDR1 and CDR2 from the germline V gene are SEHNR and FQNEAQ (reference sequence).